Listed here are 5 T cell receptor beta chains from one sample, sequenced in a study of T cells in women clearing cervical HPV infection. Libraries were prepared by immunoSEQ multiplex PCR; TCRdb keeps only in-frame clonotypes and omits some of them. Reported are roughly 30,000 clones; the ten largest clones contain roughly 3.6%. Sequencing used blood buffy coat. The source is a woman aged 18 to 69 with a cervical HPV16 infection that either progressed to CIN3+ or cleared (not recorded which).

The sequenced part of the CDR3 DNA is TGTGCCAGCAGCTTAAAGGGGAGGGACGAG. This sequence encodes CASSLKGRDE. In full, the CDR3 reads CASSLKGRDEQYF. J is TRBJ2-7 and V is TRBV7-9; 7 bases match TRBD2. Sequencing ends 3 residues short of the CDR3 end; the germline J gene provides the rest. Germline V gives CDR1 SEHNR, CDR2 FQNEAQ (reference sequence). The CDR3 extends over 13 amino acids. V was pared by 2 bases and J by 5 bases, with 3 bases of the junction left unmatched.

On this clone itself: The CDR3 end lies 3 residues beyond the end of the read and is filled in from the germline J gene. The V gene is TRBV30, the J gene TRBJ2-1; TRBD2 agrees at 7 bases. The V segment lost 5 bases and the J segment 0 bases; nucleotides outside the gene matches: 1. The CDR3 has 13 residues. Germline V gives CDR1 GTSNPN, CDR2 SVGIG (reference sequence). This CDR3 reads CAWQRDSYNEQFF. The sequenced CDR3 bases are TGTGCCTGGCAGCGGGACTCCTACAATGAG. Supplemented by reference TRBV30 and TRBJ2-1, the full variable domain reads SQTIHQWPATLVQPVGSPLSLECTVEGTSNPNLYWYRQAAGRGLQLLFYSVGIGQISSEVPQNLSASRPQDRQFILSSKKLLLSDSGFYLCAWQRDSYNEQFFGPGTRLTVL.

As to this clone: The read terminates 3 residues before the CDR3 end, so the remaining end is supplied by the germline J gene. The chain carries TRBV29-1 and TRBJ2-5; D ambiguous. The V and J ends lost 6 bases and 1 base respectively, with 6 bases between them. Germline assignment: CDR1 SQVTM and CDR2 ANQGSEA. The CDR3 totals 11 residues. The CDR3 sequence: CSVQSQETQYF. CDR3 DNA (partial): TGCAGCGTGCAGAGCCAAGAGACC.

Turning to this clone: The DNA ends 3 residues before the CDR3 does, and the rest of the CDR3 is filled in from the germline J gene. The chain uses TRBV20-1 and TRBJ2-7, with D tentatively TRBD2 (5 bases). The CDR3 has 12 residues. Germline CDR1 is DFQATT and CDR2 is SNEGSKA (reference sequence). V dropped 5 bases and J dropped 2 bases, with 10 bases sitting between them. Partial CDR3 DNA: TGCAGTGCTTCTAGCCGGGCCTACGAG. Its protein is CSASSRAYE. The whole CDR3 sequence is CSASSRAYEQYF.

The CDR3 DNA, read in part, is TGTGCCAGCAGAACAGGACAGGGGTCCTACAATGAG. Translation gives CASRTGQGSYNE. In full, the CDR3 reads CASRTGQGSYNEQFF. The V gene is TRBV28, the J gene TRBJ2-1, with 9 bases matching TRBD1. The CDR3 is cut off 3 residues early in the read; its end comes from the germline J gene. Germline lookup yields CDR1 MDHEN and CDR2 SYDVKM. V shed 6 bases, J shed 1 base, and the junction held 4 bases outside the gene matches. CDR3 size: 15 residues.